The 23 T cell receptor beta chains given below trace back to one sample, sequenced in a study of blood T cell repertoires in COVID-19. Clones were read by immunoSEQ multiplex PCR, and TCRdb kept only the in-frame ones, dropping some. This sample has a few hundred thousand clones; roughly 80% occur once, and the top ten carry 10%. The sequenced sample consisted of peripheral blood. Receptors were obtained from a woman of 80 years or more with acute or convalescent COVID-19.

The chain couples TRBV7-9 to TRBJ2-5, with 7 bases fitting TRBD2. The germline V gene encodes CDR1 SEHNR and CDR2 FQNEAQ (reference sequence). V gave up 8 bases and J gave up 1 base; unmatched junction bases: 7. CDR3 length: 14 residues. The CDR3 DNA sequence: TGTGCCAGCTGCCGCGGCGGGGGCCAAGAGACCCAGTACTTC. Translation gives CASCRGGGQETQYF. Variable domain in full (rest from reference TRBV7-9 and TRBJ2-5): DTGVSQNPRHKITKRGQNVTFRCDPISEHNRLYWYRQTLGQGPEFLTYFQNEAQLEKSRLLSDRFSAERPKGSFSTLEIQRTEQGDSAMYLCASCRGGGQETQYFGPGTRLLVL.

This clone was seen just once. The chain is built from TRBV21-1 and TRBJ1-1. TRBV21-1 has pseudogene status. This CDR3 is built from 14 residues. The CDR3 bases are TGTGCCAGCAGCAATCGGGGGAGGAACACTGAAGCTTTCTTT. Its protein is CASSNRGRNTEAFF.

This clone was detected only a few times. J is TRBJ1-6 and V is TRBV27, with D possibly matching TRBD1 (6 bases). The V gene lost 3 bases and the J gene lost 5 bases, with 11 bases spanning the gap. The CDR3 is 15 residues long. The germline CDR1 and CDR2 sequences are MNHEY and SMNVEV (reference sequence). The CDR3 region has the DNA TGTGCCAGCAGTTTTCGACAGGCCAATAATTCACCCCTCCACTTT. As protein: CASSFRQANNSPLHF.

The V call is TRBV19, the J call TRBJ1-2, with 7 nucleotides matching TRBD1. The CDR3 is 14 amino acids. Germline V gene sequence: CDR1 LNHDA, CDR2 SQIVND (reference sequence). Unmatched junction bases numbered 6, after V lost 4 bases and J lost 4 bases. The CDR3 DNA sequence: TGTGCCAGTAGTAATATCGCAGGGGGCTATGGCTACACCTTC. Its protein is CASSNIAGGYGYTF. Combining the CDR3 with reference TRBV19 and TRBJ1-2 gives the whole variable domain DGGITQSPKYLFRKEGQNVTLSCEQNLNHDAMYWYRQDPGQGLRLIYYSQIVNDFQKGDIAEGYSVSREKKESFPLTVTSAQKNPTAFYLCASSNIAGGYGYTFGSGTRLTVV.

The genes are TRBV9 and TRBJ2-7, with a possible D match to TRBD2 (6 bases). The CDR3 runs to 15 residues. V lost 0 bases and J lost 3, with 13 bases in between. Germline CDR1 and CDR2: SGDLS and YYNGEE. The CDR3 loop reads CASSVGAGGYYEQYF. The CDR3 region has the DNA TGTGCCAGCAGCGTAGGGGCCGGGGGATACTACGAGCAGTACTTC.

The CDR3 region is CAISESGTGLTDTQYF. The CDR3 region has the DNA TGTGCCATCAGTGAGTCCGGGACAGGCCTCACAGATACGCAGTATTTT. V is TRBV10-3 and J is TRBJ2-3, with 8 bases identical to TRBD1. CDR3 size: 16 residues. Germline assignment: CDR1 ENHRY and CDR2 SYGVKD. Losses at the gene ends were 0 bases for V and 2 bases for J; bases not matched to a gene: 4.

This clone has a single count. The rearrangement joins TRBV29-1 to TRBJ1-2; D gene unclear. Germline CDR1 is SQVTM and CDR2 is ANQGSEA. The CDR3 is made up of 11 amino acids. V gave up 5 bases and J gave up 4 bases, with 8 bases separating them. CDR3 sequence reads: CSVQVGYGYTF. The CDR3 DNA follows: TGCAGCGTTCAGGTGGGCTATGGCTACACCTTC. The variable domain in full, completed from reference TRBV29-1 and TRBJ1-2, reads SAVISQKPSRDICQRGTSLTIQCQVDSQVTMMFWYRQQPGQSLTLIATANQGSEATYESGFVIDKFPISRPNLTFSTLTVSNMSPEDSSIYLCSVQVGYGYTFGSGTRLTVV.

This sequence joins TRBV7-3 and TRBJ2-7; unclear D gene. The CDR3 is 13 residues long. Trimming removed 3 bases from V and 6 bases from J, with 12 bases in between. The germline V gene encodes CDR1 SGHTA and CDR2 FQGTGA. CDR3 residues: CASSFSEVGEQYF. Here the CDR3 DNA reads TGTGCCAGCAGCTTCTCTGAGGTGGGCGAGCAGTACTTC.

The chain uses TRBV15 and TRBJ1-3; D is perhaps TRBD1 (5 bases). The CDR3 contains 14 residues. Trimming stripped 6 bases from V and 0 bases from J, with 9 bases between. Germline V gene lookup returns CDR1 LNHNV and CDR2 YYDKDF (reference sequence). The CDR3 coding sequence is TGTGCCACCAGTAGGGGAACCTCTGGAAACACCATATATTTT. Translated: CATSRGTSGNTIYF.

The CDR3, as DNA: TGTGCCAGCACCCTTGAGACAGGGGTTGCGAACACCATATATTTT. This gives the protein CASTLETGVANTIYF. The chain couples TRBV6-5 to TRBJ1-3; 8 bases line up with TRBD1. Trimming at V came to 7 bases and at J to 7 bases, leaving 12 bases not matched to a gene. Per the germline V gene, CDR1 is MNHEY and CDR2 is SVGAGI. The CDR3 is 15 residues long.

The chain links TRBV7-8 to TRBJ2-7; 7 bases match TRBD1. J lost 3 bases, V lost 1 base, and 3 bases had no gene match. From germline, CDR1 is SGHVS and CDR2 FQNEAQ. The CDR3 has 14 residues. The CDR3 nucleotides read TGTGCCAGCAGCTTAGGGGACAGCTACTACGAGCAGTACTTC. Protein: CASSLGDSYYEQYF. Together with reference TRBV7-8 and TRBJ2-7, the CDR3 gives the full variable domain: GAGVSQSPRYKVAKRGQDVALRCDPISGHVSLFWYQQALGQGPEFLTYFQNEAQLDKSGLPSDRFFAERPEGSVSTLKIQRTQQEDSAVYLCASSLGDSYYEQYFGPGTRLTVT.

The chain uses TRBV5-1 and TRBJ2-7; no clear D. Germline loops: CDR1 SGHRS, CDR2 YFSETQ. This CDR3 is built from 14 residues. V was cut by 2 bases and J by 3 bases, with 12 bases left in between. CDR3 sequence (DNA): TGCGCCAGCAGCTTATCGGGTCAGCACTACGAGCAGTACTTC. Its translation is CASSLSGQHYEQYF.

This clone was counted between two and nine times. J is TRBJ1-4 and V is TRBV4-3; D is undetermined. Germline V lookup: CDR1 LGHNA, CDR2 YSLEER. CDR3 length: 13 amino acids. V was trimmed by 4 bases and J by 5 bases, leaving 8 bases between them. This chain's CDR3 is CASSPRRNEKLFF. The CDR3 coding sequence is TGCGCCAGCAGCCCGCGGCGGAATGAAAAACTGTTTTTT.

The chain joins TRBV18 to TRBJ1-2, with 7 bases matching TRBD1. This CDR3 comprises 14 residues. Germline trimming cut 3 bases from V and 3 bases from J; bases unmatched to any gene: 4. The V gene's germline CDR1 is KGHSH and CDR2 LQKENI. CDR3 region: CASSPGGGHYGYTF. In nucleotides, the CDR3 is TGTGCCAGCTCACCCGGAGGGGGCCACTATGGCTACACCTTC.

V and J are TRBV30 and TRBJ2-3; D unresolved. Trimming took off 4 bases at V and 8 bases at J, with 16 bases between the two ends. CDR1 GTSNPN and CDR2 SVGIG come from the germline V gene (reference sequence). The CDR3 totals 13 residues. CDR3 in amino acids: CAWTFDSFTTQYF. The CDR3 coding sequence is TGTGCCTGGACCTTTGATAGTTTCACTACGCAGTATTTT.

The rearrangement joins TRBV4-2 to TRBJ2-5; 9 positions match TRBD2. Germline V gene lookup returns CDR1 LGHNA and CDR2 YNFKEQ. CDR3 length: 14 amino acids. Trimming took 0 bases from V and 9 from J; bases not matched to a gene: 5. The CDR3 reads CASSQDLAGTSQYF. Written as DNA, the CDR3 is TGTGCCAGCAGCCAAGATCTAGCGGGGACCTCCCAGTACTTC.

The rearrangement links TRBV5-5 to TRBJ2-2, with 7 bases fitting TRBD2. With 9 bases clipped from V and 0 bases from J, the junction kept 11 bases outside the gene matches. The CDR3 runs 16 residues. Per the germline V gene, CDR1 is SGHKS and CDR2 is YYEKEE (reference sequence). The CDR3 loop reads CATQGLPDANTGELFF. As DNA, the CDR3 is TGTGCCACCCAGGGACTACCGGACGCGAACACCGGGGAGCTGTTTTTT. Using reference TRBV5-5 and TRBJ2-2 for the parts outside the CDR3, the full variable domain is DAGVTQSPTHLIKTRGQQVTLRCSPISGHKSVSWYQQVLGQGPQFIFQYYEKEERGRGNFPDRFSARQFPNYSSELNVNALLLGDSALYLCATQGLPDANTGELFFGEGSRLTVL.

The chain joins TRBV3-1 (or the pseudogene TRBV3-2) to TRBJ2-3; D ambiguous. Trimming took 0 bases from V and 5 from J, leaving 9 bases between them. Germline V gene lookup returns CDR1 LGHDT and CDR2 YNNKEL (reference sequence). This CDR3 region has 14 residues. The CDR3 DNA sequence: TGTGCCAGCAGCCAAGAACGAGGAGAAGATACGCAGTATTTT. This codes for CASSQERGEDTQYF.

V is TRBV18 and J is TRBJ1-2; TRBD1 matches 8 bases. Germline V gene data show CDR1 as KGHSH and CDR2 as LQKENI. CDR3 length: 16 residues. The junction had 10 bases not matched to a gene; V was cut back by 6 bases and J by 1 base. CDR3 residues: CASSPPGQELNYGYTF. The CDR3 DNA reads as TGTGCCAGCTCGCCCCCGGGACAGGAACTTAACTATGGCTACACCTTC.

This chain joins TRBV7-6 and TRBJ1-6; no clear D. This CDR3 has 16 residues. The germline gives CDR1 SGHVS, CDR2 FNYEAQ. The germline V and J ends were trimmed by 2 bases and 0 bases, with 8 bases remaining between them. In DNA, the CDR3 is TGTGCCAGCAGCTTACTCCCGAGCTCCTATAATTCACCCCTCCACTTT. Translated, it gives CASSLLPSSYNSPLHF.

This clone occurred a few times. The gene calls are TRBV15 and TRBJ2-1; 11 nucleotides agree with TRBD2. CDR1 and CDR2 (germline): LNHNV, YYDKDF (reference sequence). CDR3 length equals 15 residues. With 8 bases clipped from V and 3 bases from J, the junction kept 6 bases outside the gene matches. The chain's CDR3 is CATVAGGLIYNEQFF. CDR3 sequence (DNA): TGTGCCACCGTAGCGGGAGGGCTCATCTACAATGAGCAGTTCTTC.

The V and J genes are TRBV29-1 and TRBJ1-2, with D perhaps matching TRBD1 (5 bases). V was trimmed by 7 bases and J by 8 bases, leaving 17 bases between them. In germline, CDR1 is SQVTM, CDR2 ANQGSEA. CDR3 size: 12 residues. DNA of the CDR3: TGCAGCGGAGCAACAGGTCTGGGAGGCTACACCTTC. Its protein is CSGATGLGGYTF. The variable domain in full, completed from reference TRBV29-1 and TRBJ1-2, reads SAVISQKPSRDICQRGTSLTIQCQVDSQVTMMFWYRQQPGQSLTLIATANQGSEATYESGFVIDKFPISRPNLTFSTLTVSNMSPEDSSIYLCSGATGLGGYTFGSGTRLTVV.

This clone was counted a single time. The chain employs TRBV5-4 and TRBJ1-4, with D possibly matching TRBD1 (6 bases). Trimming left V 5 bases short and J 5 bases short, with 16 bases between. Germline lookup yields CDR1 SGHNT and CDR2 YYREEE (reference sequence). The CDR3 runs 15 residues. This CDR3 reads CASSLRQANNEKLFF. As DNA, the CDR3 is TGTGCCAGCAGTTTGAGACAGGCGAACAATGAAAAACTGTTTTTT.